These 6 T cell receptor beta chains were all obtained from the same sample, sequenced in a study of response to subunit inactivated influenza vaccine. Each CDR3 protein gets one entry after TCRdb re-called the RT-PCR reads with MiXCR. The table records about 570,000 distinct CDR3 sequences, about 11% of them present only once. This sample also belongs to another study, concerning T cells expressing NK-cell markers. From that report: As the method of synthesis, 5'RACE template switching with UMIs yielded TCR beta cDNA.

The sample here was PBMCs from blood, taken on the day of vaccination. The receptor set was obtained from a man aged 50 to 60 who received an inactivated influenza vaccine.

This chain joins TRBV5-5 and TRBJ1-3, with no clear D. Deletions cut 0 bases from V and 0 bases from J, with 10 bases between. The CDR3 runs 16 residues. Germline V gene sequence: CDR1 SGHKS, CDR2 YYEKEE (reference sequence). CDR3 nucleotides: TGTGCCAGCAGCTTGGGGACGGTCTACTCTGGAAACACCATATATTTT. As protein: CASSLGTVYSGNTIYF.

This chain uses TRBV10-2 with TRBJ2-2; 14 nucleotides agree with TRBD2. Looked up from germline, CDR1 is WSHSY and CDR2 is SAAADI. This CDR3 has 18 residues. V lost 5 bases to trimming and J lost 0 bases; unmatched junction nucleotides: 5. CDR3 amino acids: CASSRPTSGGANTGELFF. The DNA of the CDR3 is TGCGCCAGCAGTCGGCCGACTAGCGGGGGGGCGAACACCGGGGAGCTGTTTTTT.

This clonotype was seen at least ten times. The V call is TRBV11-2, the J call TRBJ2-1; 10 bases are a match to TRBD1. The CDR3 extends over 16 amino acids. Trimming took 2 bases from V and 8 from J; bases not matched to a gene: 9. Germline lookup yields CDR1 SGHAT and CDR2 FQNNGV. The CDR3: CASSLNFGTGDYEQFF. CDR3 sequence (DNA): TGTGCCAGCAGCTTAAACTTCGGGACAGGGGATTATGAGCAGTTCTTC.

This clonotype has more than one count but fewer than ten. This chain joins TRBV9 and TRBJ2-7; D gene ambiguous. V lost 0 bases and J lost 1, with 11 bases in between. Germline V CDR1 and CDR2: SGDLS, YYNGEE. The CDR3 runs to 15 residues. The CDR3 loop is CASSVGGTLSYEQYF. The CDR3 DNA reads TGTGCCAGCAGCGTAGGTGGTACACTGTCCTACGAGCAGTACTTC.

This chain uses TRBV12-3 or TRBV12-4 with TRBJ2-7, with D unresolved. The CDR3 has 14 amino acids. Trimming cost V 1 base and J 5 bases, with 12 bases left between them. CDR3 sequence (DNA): TGTGCCAGCAGTTTAGGTCTGGGTTTCCACGAGCAGTACTTC. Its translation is CASSLGLGFHEQYF.

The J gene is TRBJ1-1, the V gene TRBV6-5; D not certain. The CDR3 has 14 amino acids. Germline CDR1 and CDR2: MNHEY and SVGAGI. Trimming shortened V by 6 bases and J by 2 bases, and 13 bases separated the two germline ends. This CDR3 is CASRYQAYNTEAFF. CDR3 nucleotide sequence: TGTGCCAGCAGATACCAGGCGTACAACACTGAAGCTTTCTTT.